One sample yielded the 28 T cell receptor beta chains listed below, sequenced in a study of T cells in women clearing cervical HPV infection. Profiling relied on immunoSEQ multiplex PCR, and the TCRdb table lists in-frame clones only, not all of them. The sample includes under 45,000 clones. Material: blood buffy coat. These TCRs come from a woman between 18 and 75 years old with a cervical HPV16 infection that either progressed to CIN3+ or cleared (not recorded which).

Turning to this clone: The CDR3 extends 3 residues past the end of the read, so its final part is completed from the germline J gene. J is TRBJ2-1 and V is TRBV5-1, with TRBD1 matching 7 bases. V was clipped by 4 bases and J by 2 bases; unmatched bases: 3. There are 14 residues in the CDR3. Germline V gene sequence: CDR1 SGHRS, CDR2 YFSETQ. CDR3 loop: CASSNDRAYNEQFF. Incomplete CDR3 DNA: TGCGCCAGCAGCAACGACAGGGCCTACAATGAG.

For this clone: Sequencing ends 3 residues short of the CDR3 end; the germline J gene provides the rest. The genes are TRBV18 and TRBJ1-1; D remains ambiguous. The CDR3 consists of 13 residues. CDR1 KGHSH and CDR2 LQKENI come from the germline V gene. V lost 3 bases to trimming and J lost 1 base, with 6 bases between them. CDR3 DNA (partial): TGTGCCAGCTCACCCGGGGAGAACACTGAA. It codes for CASSPGENTE. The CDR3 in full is CASSPGENTEAFF.

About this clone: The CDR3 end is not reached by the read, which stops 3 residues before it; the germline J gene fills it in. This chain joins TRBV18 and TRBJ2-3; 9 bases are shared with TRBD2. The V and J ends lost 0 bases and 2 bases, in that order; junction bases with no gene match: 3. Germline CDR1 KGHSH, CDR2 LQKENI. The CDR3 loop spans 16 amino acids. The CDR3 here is CASSPPGGRATDTQYF. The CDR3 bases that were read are TGTGCCAGCTCACCACCGGGCGGGAGGGCCACAGATACG.

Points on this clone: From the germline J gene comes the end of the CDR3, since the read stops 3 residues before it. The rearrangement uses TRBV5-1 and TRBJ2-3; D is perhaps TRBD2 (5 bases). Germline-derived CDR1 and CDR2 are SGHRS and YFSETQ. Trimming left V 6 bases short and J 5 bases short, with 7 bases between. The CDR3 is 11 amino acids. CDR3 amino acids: CASMAGDTQYF. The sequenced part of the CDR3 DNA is TGCGCCAGCATGGCGGGAGATACG.

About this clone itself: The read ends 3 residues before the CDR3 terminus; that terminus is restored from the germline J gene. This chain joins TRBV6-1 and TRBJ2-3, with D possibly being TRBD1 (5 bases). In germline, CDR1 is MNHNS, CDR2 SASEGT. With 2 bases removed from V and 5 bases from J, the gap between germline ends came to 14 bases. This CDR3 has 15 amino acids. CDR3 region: CASSEPRAFEDTQYF. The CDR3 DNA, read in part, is TGTGCCAGCAGTGAACCCAGGGCATTTGAAGATACG.

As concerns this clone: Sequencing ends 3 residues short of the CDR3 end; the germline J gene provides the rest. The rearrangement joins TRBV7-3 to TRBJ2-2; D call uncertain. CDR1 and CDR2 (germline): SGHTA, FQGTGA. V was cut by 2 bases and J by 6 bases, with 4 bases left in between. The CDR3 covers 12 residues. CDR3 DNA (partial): TGTGCCAGCAGCTTATTAGCCGGGGAG. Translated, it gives CASSLLAGE. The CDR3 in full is CASSLLAGELFF.

CDR3: CASSPQGTDYTF. The CDR3 bases that were read are TGTGCCAGCTCACCCCAGGGTACCGAC. The chain links TRBV18 to TRBJ1-2; possibly TRBD1 for D (5 bases). The CDR3 end falls 3 residues outside the read, so it is completed with the germline J gene. The CDR3 totals 12 residues. Germline values: CDR1 KGHSH, CDR2 LQKENI.

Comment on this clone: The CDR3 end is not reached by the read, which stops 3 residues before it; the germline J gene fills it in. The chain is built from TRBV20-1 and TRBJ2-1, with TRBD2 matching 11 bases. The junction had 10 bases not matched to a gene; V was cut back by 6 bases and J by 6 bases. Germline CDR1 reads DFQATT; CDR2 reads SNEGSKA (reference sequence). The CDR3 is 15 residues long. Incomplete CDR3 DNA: TGCAGTGCCGTCACTAGCGGGAGATGGGGCAATGAG. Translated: CSAVTSGRWGNE. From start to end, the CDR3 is CSAVTSGRWGNEQFF.

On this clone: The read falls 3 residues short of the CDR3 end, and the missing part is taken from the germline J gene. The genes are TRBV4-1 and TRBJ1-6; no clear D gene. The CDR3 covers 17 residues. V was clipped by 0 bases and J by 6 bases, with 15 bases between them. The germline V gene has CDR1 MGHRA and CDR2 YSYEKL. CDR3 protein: CASSQDNPIVGNSPLHF. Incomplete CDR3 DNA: TGCGCCAGCAGCCAAGATAACCCTATAGTCGGTAATTCACCC.

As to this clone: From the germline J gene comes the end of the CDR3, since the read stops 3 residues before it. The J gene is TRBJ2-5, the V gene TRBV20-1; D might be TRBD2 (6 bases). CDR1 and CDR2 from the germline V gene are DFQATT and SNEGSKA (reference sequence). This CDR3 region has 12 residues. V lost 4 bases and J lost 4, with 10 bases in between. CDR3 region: CSANYGGETQYF. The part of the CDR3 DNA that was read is TGCAGTGCTAACTACGGGGGAGAGACC.

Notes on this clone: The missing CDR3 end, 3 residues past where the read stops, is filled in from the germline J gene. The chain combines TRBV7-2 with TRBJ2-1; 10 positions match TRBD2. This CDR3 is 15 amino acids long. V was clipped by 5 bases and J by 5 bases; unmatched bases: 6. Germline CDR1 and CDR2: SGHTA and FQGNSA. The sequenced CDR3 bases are TGTGCCAGCAGCCCAGGAGCGGGAGGGCACAATGAG. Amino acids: CASSPGAGGHNE. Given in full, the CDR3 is CASSPGAGGHNEQFF.

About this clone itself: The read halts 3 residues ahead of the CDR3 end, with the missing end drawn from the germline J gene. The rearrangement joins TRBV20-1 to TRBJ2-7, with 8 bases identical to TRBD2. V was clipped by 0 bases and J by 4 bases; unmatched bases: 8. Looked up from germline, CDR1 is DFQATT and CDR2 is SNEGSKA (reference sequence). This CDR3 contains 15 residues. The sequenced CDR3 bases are TGCAGTGCTAGAGAAGGAGCGGGAGTGGGGTACGAG. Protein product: CSAREGAGVGYE. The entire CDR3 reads CSAREGAGVGYEQYF.

CDR3: CASSLVGEATSTQYF. CDR3 DNA (partial): TGTGCCAGCAGCTTAGTAGGGGAAGCGACGAGTACG. J is TRBJ2-3 and V is TRBV7-6; possibly TRBD1 for D (5 bases). The read ends 3 residues early relative to the CDR3; the germline J gene fills the gap. V lost 1 base, J lost 8 bases, and 16 bases lay in between. This CDR3 has 15 residues. Per the germline V gene, CDR1 is SGHVS and CDR2 is FNYEAQ.

The CDR3: CASSLLGQNSPLHF. Incomplete CDR3 DNA: TGTGCCAGCAGCTTACTAGGACAGAATTCACCC. V gene TRBV7-9 combines with J gene TRBJ1-6; a possible D gene is TRBD1 (6 bases). The read terminates 3 residues before the CDR3 end, so the remaining end is supplied by the germline J gene. The ends were cut back, 2 bases at V and 7 bases at J, with 9 bases in the middle. CDR1 and CDR2 (germline): SEHNR, FQNEAQ (reference sequence). The CDR3 runs 14 residues.

This CDR3 is CASSLGRESNSGNTIYF. The CDR3 DNA, read in part, is TGCGCCAGCAGCTTGGGCAGGGAAAGTAACTCTGGAAACACC. V and J are TRBV5-1 and TRBJ1-3; weak D call: TRBD1 (5 bases). With the read ending 3 residues before the CDR3 end, the germline J gene is used to fill in that end. Germline lookup yields CDR1 SGHRS and CDR2 YFSETQ. V lost 0 bases to trimming and J lost 0 bases, with 13 bases between them. The CDR3 is 17 amino acids.

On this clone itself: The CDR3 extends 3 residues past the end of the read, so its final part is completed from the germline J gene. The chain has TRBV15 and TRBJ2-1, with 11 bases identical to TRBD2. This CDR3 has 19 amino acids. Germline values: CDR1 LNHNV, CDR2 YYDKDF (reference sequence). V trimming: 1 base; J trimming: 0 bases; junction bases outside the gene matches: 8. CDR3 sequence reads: CATSRAGLAGGHSYNEQFF. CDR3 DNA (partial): TGTGCCACCAGCAGAGCTGGCCTAGCGGGGGGACACTCCTACAATGAG.

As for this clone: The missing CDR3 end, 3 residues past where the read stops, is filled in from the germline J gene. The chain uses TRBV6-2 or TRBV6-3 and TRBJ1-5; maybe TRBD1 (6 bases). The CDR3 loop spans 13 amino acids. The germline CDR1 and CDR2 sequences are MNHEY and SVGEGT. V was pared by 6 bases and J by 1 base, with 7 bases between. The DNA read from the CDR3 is TGTGCCAGCAGAGACAGGAGCAATCAGCCC. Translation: CASRDRSNQP. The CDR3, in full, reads CASRDRSNQPQHF.

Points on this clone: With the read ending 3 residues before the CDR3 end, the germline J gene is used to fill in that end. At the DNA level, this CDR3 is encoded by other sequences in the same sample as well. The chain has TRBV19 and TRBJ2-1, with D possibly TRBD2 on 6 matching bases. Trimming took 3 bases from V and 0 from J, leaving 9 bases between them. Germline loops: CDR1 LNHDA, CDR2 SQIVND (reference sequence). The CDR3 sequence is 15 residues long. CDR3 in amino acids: CASSIGGISYNEQFF. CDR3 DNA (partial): TGTGCCAGTAGTATCGGCGGGATCTCCTACAATGAG.

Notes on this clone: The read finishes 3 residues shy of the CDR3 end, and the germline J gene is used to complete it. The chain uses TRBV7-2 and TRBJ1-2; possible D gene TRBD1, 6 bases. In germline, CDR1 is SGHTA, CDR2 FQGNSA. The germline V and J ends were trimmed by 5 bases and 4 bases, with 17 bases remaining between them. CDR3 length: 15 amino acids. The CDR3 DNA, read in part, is TGTGCCAGCAGCCTTGGGGCAGGGGTTGTCTATGGC. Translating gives CASSLGAGVVYG. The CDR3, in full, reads CASSLGAGVVYGYTF.

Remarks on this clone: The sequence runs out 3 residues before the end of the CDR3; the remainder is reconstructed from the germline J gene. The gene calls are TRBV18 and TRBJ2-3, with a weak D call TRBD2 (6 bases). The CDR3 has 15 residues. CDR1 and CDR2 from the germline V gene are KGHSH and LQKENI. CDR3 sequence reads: CASSPKFGGGETQYF. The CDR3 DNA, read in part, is TGTGCCAGCTCACCCAAATTCGGGGGTGGCGAGACG.

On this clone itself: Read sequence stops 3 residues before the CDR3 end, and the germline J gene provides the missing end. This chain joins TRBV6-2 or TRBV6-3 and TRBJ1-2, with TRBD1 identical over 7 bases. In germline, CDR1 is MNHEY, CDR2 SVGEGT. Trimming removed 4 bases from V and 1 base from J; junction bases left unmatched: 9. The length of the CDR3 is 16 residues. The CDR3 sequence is CASSSAGQVGNYGYTF. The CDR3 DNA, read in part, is TGTGCCAGCAGTTCCGCCGGACAGGTCGGTAACTATGGC.

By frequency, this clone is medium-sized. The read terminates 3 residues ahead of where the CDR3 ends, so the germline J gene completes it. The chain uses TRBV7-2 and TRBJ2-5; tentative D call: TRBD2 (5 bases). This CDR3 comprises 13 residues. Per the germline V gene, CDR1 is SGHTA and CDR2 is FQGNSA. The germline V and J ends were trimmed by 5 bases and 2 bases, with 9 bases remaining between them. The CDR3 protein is CASSPRTQETQYF. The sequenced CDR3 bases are TGTGCCAGCAGCCCCCGGACTCAAGAGACC.

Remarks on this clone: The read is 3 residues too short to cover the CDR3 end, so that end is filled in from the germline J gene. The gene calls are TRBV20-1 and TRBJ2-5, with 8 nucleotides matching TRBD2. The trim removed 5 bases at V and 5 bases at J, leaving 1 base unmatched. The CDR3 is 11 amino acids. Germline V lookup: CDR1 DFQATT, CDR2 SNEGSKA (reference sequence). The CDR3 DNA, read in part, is TGCAGTGCTCGGGGGGGTGAGACC. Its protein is CSARGGET. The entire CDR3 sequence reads CSARGGETQYF.

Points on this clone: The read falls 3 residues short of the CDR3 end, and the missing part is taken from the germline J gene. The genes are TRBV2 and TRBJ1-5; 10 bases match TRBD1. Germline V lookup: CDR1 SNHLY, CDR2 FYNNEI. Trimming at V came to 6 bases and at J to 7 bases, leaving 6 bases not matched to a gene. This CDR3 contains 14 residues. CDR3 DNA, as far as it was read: TGTGCCAGCAGCGGACAGGGGGGGAAACAGCCC. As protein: CASSGQGGKQP. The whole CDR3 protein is CASSGQGGKQPQHF.

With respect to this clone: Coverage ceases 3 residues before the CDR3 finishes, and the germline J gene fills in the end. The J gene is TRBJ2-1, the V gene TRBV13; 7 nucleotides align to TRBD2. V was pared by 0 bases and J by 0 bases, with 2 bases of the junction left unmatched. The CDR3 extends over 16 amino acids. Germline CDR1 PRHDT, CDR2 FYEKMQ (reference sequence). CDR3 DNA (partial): TGTGCCAGCAGCTTAGGGCTAGCGGCCTCCTACAATGAG. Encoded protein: CASSLGLAASYNE. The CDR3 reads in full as CASSLGLAASYNEQFF.

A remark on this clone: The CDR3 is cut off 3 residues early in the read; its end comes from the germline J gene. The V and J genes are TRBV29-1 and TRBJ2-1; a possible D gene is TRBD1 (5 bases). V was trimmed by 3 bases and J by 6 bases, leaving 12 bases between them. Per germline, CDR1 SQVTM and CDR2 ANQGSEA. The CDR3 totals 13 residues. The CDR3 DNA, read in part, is TGCAGCGTTGAGGATTGGCAGGGCAATGAG. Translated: CSVEDWQGNE. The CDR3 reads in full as CSVEDWQGNEQFF.

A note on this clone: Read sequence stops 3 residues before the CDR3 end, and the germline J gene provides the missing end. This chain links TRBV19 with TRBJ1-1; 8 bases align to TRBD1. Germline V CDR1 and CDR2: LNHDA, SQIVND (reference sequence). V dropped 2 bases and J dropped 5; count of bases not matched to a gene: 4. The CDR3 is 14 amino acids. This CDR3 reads CASSISGGATEAFF. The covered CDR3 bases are TGTGCCAGTAGTATATCAGGGGGCGCAACTGAA. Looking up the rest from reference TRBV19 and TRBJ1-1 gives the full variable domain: DGGITQSPKYLFRKEGQNVTLSCEQNLNHDAMYWYRQDPGQGLRLIYYSQIVNDFQKGDIAEGYSVSREKKESFPLTVTSAQKNPTAFYLCASSISGGATEAFFGQGTRLTVV.

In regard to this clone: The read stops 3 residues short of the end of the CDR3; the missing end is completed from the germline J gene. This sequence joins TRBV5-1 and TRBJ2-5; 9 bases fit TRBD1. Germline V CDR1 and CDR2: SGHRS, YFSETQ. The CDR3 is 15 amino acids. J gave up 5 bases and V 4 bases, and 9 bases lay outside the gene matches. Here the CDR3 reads CASSLSGQGTETQYF. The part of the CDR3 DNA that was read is TGCGCCAGCAGCCTATCGGGACAGGGAACGGAGACC.